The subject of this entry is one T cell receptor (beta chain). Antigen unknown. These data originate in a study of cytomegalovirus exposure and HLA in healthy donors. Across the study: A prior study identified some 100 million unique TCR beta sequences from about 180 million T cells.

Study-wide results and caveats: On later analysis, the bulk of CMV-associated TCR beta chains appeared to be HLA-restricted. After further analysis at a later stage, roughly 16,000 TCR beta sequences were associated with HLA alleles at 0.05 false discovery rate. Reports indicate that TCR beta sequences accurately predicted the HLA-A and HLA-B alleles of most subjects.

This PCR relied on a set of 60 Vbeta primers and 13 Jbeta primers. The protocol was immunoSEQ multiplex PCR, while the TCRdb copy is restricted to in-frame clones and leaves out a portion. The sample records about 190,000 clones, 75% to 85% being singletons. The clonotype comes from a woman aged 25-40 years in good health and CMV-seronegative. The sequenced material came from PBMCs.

CDR3 in DNA: TGTGCCAGCAGTGACTCGCAAAGGACAGGACCATACGAGCAGTACTTC. This translates into CASSDSQRTGPYEQYF. The V and J genes are TRBV6-4 and TRBJ2-7; TRBD1 matches at 7 bases. The V and J ends lost 0 bases and 4 bases, in that order; junction bases with no gene match: 9. In germline, CDR1 is MRHNA, CDR2 SNTAGT. The CDR3 runs 16 residues.